This TCR beta chain was obtained from a study of blood T cell repertoires in COVID-19. In the study overall: Samples representing acute and convalescent COVID-19 were sourced from the United States, Italy and Spain. The cDNA or gDNA used as material had been derived from T cells, B-cell-depleted T cells, or PBMCs.

Between the trimmed V and J ends, which lost 3 bases and 1 base, there was a span of 12 bases. Germline CDR1 is MNHEY and CDR2 is SVGAGI. This CDR3 has 15 amino acids. Sequencing used immunoSEQ multiplex PCR; TCRdb keeps in-frame clones, though not all of them. The sample lists fewer than 120,000 clones, about 88% occurring once. The clonotype was recovered from a woman in her forties or fifties with acute or convalescent COVID-19. This chain connects TRBV6-5 to TRBJ2-5; perhaps TRBD1 as D (5 bases). Specimen: peripheral blood. CDR3 region: CASSYSKDTQETQYF. The CDR3 DNA reads as TGTGCCAGCAGTTATTCGAAGGACACCCAAGAGACCCAGTACTTC.